Detailed here is one TCR beta chain. The data were obtained in a study of T cell responses to AZD1222 COVID-19 vaccine. This CDR3 contains 18 residues. Per the germline V gene, CDR1 is MDHEN and CDR2 is SYDVKM. The J segment lost 0 bases and the V segment lost 4 bases, leaving 9 bases of the junction unmatched. Measured with immunoSEQ multiplex PCR; TCRdb has only the in-frame clones, and not every one. The sample records more than 100,000 clones, roughly 92% being singletons. Sequencing used peripheral blood, obtained on day 0 of AZD1222 vaccination. V gene TRBV28 combines with J gene TRBJ2-3; 11 bases align to TRBD1. This sequence originates from an adult in good health. CDR3 sequence: CASSSGQGASRSTDTQYF. CDR3 DNA: TGTGCCAGCAGTTCCGGACAGGGGGCGTCCCGTAGCACAGATACGCAGTATTTT.